The 21 T cell receptor beta chains below come from one sample, sequenced in a study of siplizumab effects on memory and regulatory T cells. TCRdb's copy holds only in-frame clones and misses some; the assay was immunoSEQ multiplex PCR. The sample lists 100,000 or so clones; 94% were seen once. The sample was Tregs sorted from blood. The receptor source for this set is a human donor in good health.

V gene TRBV5-5 combines with J gene TRBJ1-1; tentatively, D is TRBD1 (5 bases). Germline V gives CDR1 SGHKS, CDR2 YYEKEE (reference sequence). CDR3 length: 16 residues. The V gene lost 0 bases and the J gene lost 2 bases, with 14 bases spanning the gap. The CDR3 loop reads CASSLAGTRGNTEAFF. DNA for the CDR3: TGTGCCAGCAGCTTGGCCGGGACTAGGGGAAACACTGAAGCTTTCTTT.

V is TRBV10-3 and J is TRBJ1-5; perhaps TRBD1 as D (5 bases). Trimming took off 0 bases at V and 2 bases at J, with 11 bases between the two ends. The CDR3 totals 16 residues. Germline-derived CDR1 and CDR2 are ENHRY and SYGVKD. The CDR3 bases are TGTGCCATCAGTGAGTCTGAAGGGGTCGGCAATCAGCCCCAGCATTTT. It codes for CAISESEGVGNQPQHF.

The chain is built from TRBV7-6 and TRBJ1-2; possible D gene TRBD1, 6 bases. Trimming removed 1 base at V and 2 bases at J, with 14 bases between. This CDR3 is built from 16 residues. CDR1 and CDR2 from the germline V gene are SGHVS and FNYEAQ. CDR3 nucleotide sequence: TGTGCCAGCAGCTTAGGCCACAGGGTTTCCAACTATGGCTACACCTTC. It specifies CASSLGHRVSNYGYTF.

This clone was seen only once. The V gene is TRBV7-3, the J gene TRBJ2-1; TRBD2 agrees at 9 bases. The CDR3 spans 16 residues. The V gene end was trimmed by 3 bases and the J gene end by 6 bases; junction bases not matched to a gene: 9. Germline CDR1 reads SGHTA; CDR2 reads FQGTGA. The CDR3 DNA sequence: TGTGCCAGCAGCTTGTGGCGGGAGGGCCCCGGCAATGAGCAGTTCTTC. Amino acids: CASSLWREGPGNEQFF.

The chain recombines TRBV28 with TRBJ1-4, with D possibly TRBD1 on 6 matching bases. V was cut by 4 bases and J by 3 bases, with 18 bases left in between. CDR3 length equals 17 residues. The germline V gene encodes CDR1 MDHEN and CDR2 SYDVKM. The CDR3 protein is CASSSGTLKRANEKLFF. The CDR3 bases are TGTGCCAGCAGTTCCGGGACACTCAAGAGGGCTAATGAAAAACTGTTTTTT.

This clone was seen once. The chain uses TRBV15 and TRBJ1-1; maybe TRBD1 (5 bases). This CDR3 contains 15 residues. Germline V gene lookup returns CDR1 LNHNV and CDR2 YYDKDF (reference sequence). V lost 1 base, J lost 3 bases, and 12 bases lay in between. The DNA for the CDR3 is TGTGCCACCAGCAGAGCGAGGGGTAAGGACACTGAAGCTTTCTTT. Translating gives CATSRARGKDTEAFF.

The J gene is TRBJ2-2, the V gene TRBV27; 8 bases align to TRBD2. Germline lookup yields CDR1 MNHEY and CDR2 SMNVEV (reference sequence). The J segment lost 6 bases and the V segment lost 4 bases, leaving 16 bases of the junction unmatched. This CDR3 is 18 amino acids long. CDR3 region: CASSYRTSRRGGPGELFF. The CDR3 DNA reads as TGTGCCAGCAGTTACCGGACTAGCAGGAGAGGAGGCCCCGGGGAGCTGTTTTTT.

Regarding this clone: Other nucleotide sequences in the sample specify the same CDR3. The chain joins TRBV5-4 to TRBJ1-1, with a weak D call TRBD1 (5 bases). CDR3 length: 17 residues. The V and J ends lost 5 bases and 3 bases respectively, with 23 bases between them. CDR1 is SGHNT and CDR2 is YYREEE in the germline V gene (reference sequence). As DNA, the CDR3 is TGTGCCAGCAGTTCCTGGGACCAATCATTCCGGGACACTGAAGCTTTCTTT. Translated, it gives CASSSWDQSFRDTEAFF.

The chain employs TRBV7-6 and TRBJ2-5, with a tentative D call TRBD1 (6 bases). CDR1 is SGHVS, CDR2 FNYEAQ, per germline. The CDR3 totals 16 residues. With 0 bases removed from V and 5 bases from J, the gap between germline ends came to 16 bases. The CDR3 bases are TGTGCCAGCAGCTTAGCTGGGACAAGAAGGATTGAGACCCAGTACTTC. This gives the protein CASSLAGTRRIETQYF.

This clone turned up a few times. The chain has TRBV7-2 and TRBJ2-5; no reliable D call. CDR3 size: 17 residues. V was pared by 1 base and J by 2 bases, with 17 bases between. CDR1 is SGHTA and CDR2 is FQGNSA in the germline V gene. In DNA form, the CDR3 reads TGTGCCAGCAGCTTAGGGTACTACCGACACGCTCAAGAGACCCAGTACTTC. It translates to CASSLGYYRHAQETQYF.

V and J are TRBV7-8 and TRBJ2-2, with 7 bases lining up with TRBD1. This CDR3 is 18 amino acids long. V lost 7 bases to trimming and J lost 5 bases; unmatched junction nucleotides: 19. Germline CDR1 reads SGHVS; CDR2 reads FQNEAQ. For the CDR3, the DNA is TGTGCCAGCACCAATCTCGGACAGGTCAGGGTCGTAACCGGGGAGCTGTTTTTT. It codes for CASTNLGQVRVVTGELFF.

The CDR3: CASRRPGTGLRYGYTF. The CDR3 nucleotides read TGTGCCAGCAGACGCCCCGGGACAGGATTGAGGTATGGCTACACCTTC. This chain connects TRBV28 to TRBJ1-2; 8 nucleotides line up with TRBD1. Germline CDR1 and CDR2: MDHEN and SYDVKM. V trimming: 6 bases; J trimming: 5 bases; junction bases outside the gene matches: 14. The CDR3 has 16 amino acids.

The chain couples TRBV7-9 to TRBJ2-3; D assignment may be TRBD1 or TRBD2 (5 bases each). Germline CDR1 SEHNR, CDR2 FQNEAQ (reference sequence). Trimming took off 5 bases at V and 4 bases at J, with 22 bases between the two ends. The CDR3 loop spans 17 amino acids. The CDR3 nucleotides read TGTGCCAGCAGCCGAATTCGGGACGAAGAGACACCAGATACGCAGTATTTT. This translates into CASSRIRDEETPDTQYF.

The chain is built from TRBV6-1 and TRBJ2-7; no clear D. Germline values: CDR1 MNHNS, CDR2 SASEGT. CDR3 length: 14 amino acids. V dropped 5 bases and J dropped 2 bases, with 13 bases sitting between them. CDR3 residues: CASSLTVGPYEQYF. The CDR3 bases are TGTGCCAGCAGTTTAACCGTTGGTCCCTACGAGCAGTACTTC.

The V gene is TRBV6-1, the J gene TRBJ2-2; D tentatively fits TRBD1 or TRBD2 (5 bases each). The CDR3 totals 14 residues. V dropped 9 bases and J dropped 3 bases, with 14 bases sitting between them. Germline assignment: CDR1 MNHNS and CDR2 SASEGT. CDR3 sequence (DNA): TGTGCCAGTTTCCGGGACCGATACACCGGGGAGCTGTTTTTT. Residues: CASFRDRYTGELFF.

J is TRBJ1-2 and V is TRBV2; TRBD1 might be the D (5 bases). V lost 10 bases and J 7 bases, leaving 10 bases between the germline ends. The CDR3 spans 10 residues. Per the germline V gene, CDR1 is SNHLY and CDR2 is FYNNEI. In DNA, the CDR3 is TGTGCCACGGTGGGGCTTGGCTACACCTTC. Translating gives CATVGLGYTF.

The chain joins TRBV5-6 to TRBJ1-2; D is unresolved. Germline values: CDR1 SGHDT, CDR2 YYEEEE. The CDR3 is 11 residues long. The V end was cut by 7 bases, the J end by 4 bases, with 8 bases between. CDR3 sequence reads: CASPTGYGYTF. CDR3 bases: TGTGCCAGCCCAACGGGCTATGGCTACACCTTC. Supplemented by reference TRBV5-6 and TRBJ1-2, the full variable domain reads DAGVTQSPTHLIKTRGQQVTLRCSPKSGHDTVSWYQQALGQGPQFIFQYYEEEERQRGNFPDRFSGHQFPNYSSELNVNALLLGDSALYLCASPTGYGYTFGSGTRLTVV.

In its sample, this clone was seen a few times. The chain employs TRBV13 and TRBJ2-7; no reliable D call. V was shortened by 0 bases and J by 7 bases, with 4 bases between the two germline ends. CDR3 length: 11 residues. The germline V gene has CDR1 PRHDT and CDR2 FYEKMQ (reference sequence). CDR3 sequence reads: CASSLGGEQYF. Here the CDR3 DNA reads TGTGCCAGCAGCTTAGGGGGGGAGCAGTACTTC. Using reference TRBV13 and TRBJ2-7 for the parts outside the CDR3, the full variable domain is AAGVIQSPRHLIKEKRETATLKCYPIPRHDTVYWYQQGPGQDPQFLISFYEKMQSDKGSIPDRFSAQQFSDYHSELNMSSLELGDSALYFCASSLGGEQYFGPGTRLTVT.

The chain recombines TRBV18 with TRBJ2-4; 12 bases are shared with TRBD2. Trimming cost V 6 bases and J 3 bases; bases outside gene matches: 15. The CDR3 covers 19 residues. Per the germline V gene, CDR1 is KGHSH and CDR2 is LQKENI. DNA of the CDR3: TGTGCCAGCTCCCCGGTTGTCGGGGCTAGCGGGAGGGGCAAAAACATTCAGTACTTC. Translation: CASSPVVGASGRGKNIQYF.

V and J are TRBV28 and TRBJ2-5, with 7 bases fitting TRBD2. The DNA matches TRBJ2-7 better at its end, which makes the J call doubtful. The CDR3 is made up of 16 amino acids. The germline V gene has CDR1 MDHEN and CDR2 SYDVKM. DNA of the CDR3: TGTGCCAGCACCCCAAGGGGTGGCGGGAGATCCTACGAGCAGTACTTC. It encodes CASTPRGGGRSYEQYF.

The chain recombines TRBV4-2 with TRBJ2-4; no clear D gene. Germline CDR1 reads LGHNA; CDR2 reads YNFKEQ. This CDR3 is built from 14 residues. V shed 0 bases and J shed 9 bases, with 12 bases lying between them. CDR3 region: CASSQDLQNAIQYF. DNA of the CDR3: TGTGCCAGCAGCCAAGATTTGCAGAATGCCATTCAGTACTTC.